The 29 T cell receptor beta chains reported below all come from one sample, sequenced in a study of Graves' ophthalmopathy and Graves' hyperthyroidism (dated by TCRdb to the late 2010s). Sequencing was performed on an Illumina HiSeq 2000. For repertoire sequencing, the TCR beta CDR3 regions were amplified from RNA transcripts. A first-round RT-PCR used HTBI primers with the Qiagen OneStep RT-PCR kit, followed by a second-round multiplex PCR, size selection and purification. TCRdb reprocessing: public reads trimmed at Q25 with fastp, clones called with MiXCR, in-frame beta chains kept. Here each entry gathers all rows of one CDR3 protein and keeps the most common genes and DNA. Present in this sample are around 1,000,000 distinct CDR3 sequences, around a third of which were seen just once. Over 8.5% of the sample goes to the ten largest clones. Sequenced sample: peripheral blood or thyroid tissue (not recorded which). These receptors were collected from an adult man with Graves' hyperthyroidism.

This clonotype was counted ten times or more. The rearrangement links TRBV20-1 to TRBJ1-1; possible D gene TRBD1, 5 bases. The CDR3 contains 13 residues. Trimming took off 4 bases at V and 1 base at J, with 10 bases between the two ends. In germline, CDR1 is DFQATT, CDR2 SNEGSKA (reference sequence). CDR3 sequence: CSAIPGGNTEAFF. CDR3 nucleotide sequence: TGCAGTGCTATCCCCGGGGGGAACACTGAAGCTTTCTTT.

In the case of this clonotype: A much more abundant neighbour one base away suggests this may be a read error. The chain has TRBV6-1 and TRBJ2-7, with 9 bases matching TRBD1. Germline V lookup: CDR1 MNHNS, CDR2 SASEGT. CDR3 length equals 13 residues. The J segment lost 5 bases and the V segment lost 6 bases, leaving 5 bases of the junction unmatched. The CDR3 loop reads CASSRTGDHEQYF. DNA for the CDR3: TGTGCCAGCAGCAGGACAGGGGACCACGAGCAGTACTTC.

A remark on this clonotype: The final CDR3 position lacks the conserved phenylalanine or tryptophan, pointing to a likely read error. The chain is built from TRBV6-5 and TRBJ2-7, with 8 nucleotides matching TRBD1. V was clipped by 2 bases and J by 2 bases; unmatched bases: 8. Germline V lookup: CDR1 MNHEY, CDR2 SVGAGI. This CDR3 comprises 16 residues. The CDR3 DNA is TGTGCCAGCAGTTACGCCGGGACAGGACAAACCTACGAGCAGTACCTC. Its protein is CASSYAGTGQTYEQYL.

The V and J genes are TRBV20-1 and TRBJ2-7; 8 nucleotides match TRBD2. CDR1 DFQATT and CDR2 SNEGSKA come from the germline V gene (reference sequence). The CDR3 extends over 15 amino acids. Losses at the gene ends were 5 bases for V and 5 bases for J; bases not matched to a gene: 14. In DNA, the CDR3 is TGCAGTGCTCAGAGGCGGGAGGATCTAGGAAACGAGCAGTACTTC. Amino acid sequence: CSAQRREDLGNEQYF.

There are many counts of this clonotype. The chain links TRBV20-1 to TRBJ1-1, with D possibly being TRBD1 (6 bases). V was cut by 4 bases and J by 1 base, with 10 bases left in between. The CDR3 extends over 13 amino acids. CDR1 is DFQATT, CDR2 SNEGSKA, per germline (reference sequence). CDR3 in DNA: TGCAGTGCTACGAGGACAGCGAACACTGAAGCTTTCTTT. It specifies CSATRTANTEAFF.

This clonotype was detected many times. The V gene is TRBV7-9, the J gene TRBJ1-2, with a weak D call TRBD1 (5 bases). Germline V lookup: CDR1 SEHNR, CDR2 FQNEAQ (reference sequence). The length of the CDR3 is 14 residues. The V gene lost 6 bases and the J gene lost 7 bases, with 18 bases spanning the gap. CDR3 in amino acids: CASRPLGGIFGYTF. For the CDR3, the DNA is TGTGCCAGCAGGCCATTGGGGGGGATCTTTGGCTACACCTTC.

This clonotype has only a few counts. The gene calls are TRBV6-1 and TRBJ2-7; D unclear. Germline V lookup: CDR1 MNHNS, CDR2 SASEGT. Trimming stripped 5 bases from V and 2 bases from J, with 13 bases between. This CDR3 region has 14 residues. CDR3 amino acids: CASSYSQVAYEQYF. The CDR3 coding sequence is TGTGCCAGCAGTTACTCGCAGGTCGCCTACGAGCAGTACTTC.

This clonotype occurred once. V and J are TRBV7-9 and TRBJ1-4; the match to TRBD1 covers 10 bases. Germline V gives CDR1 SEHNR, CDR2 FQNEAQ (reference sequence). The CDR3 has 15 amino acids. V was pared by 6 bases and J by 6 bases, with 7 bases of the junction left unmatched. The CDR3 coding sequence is TGTGCCAGCAGTAAGCCGGGACAGGGGTATGAAAAACTGTTTTTT. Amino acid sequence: CASSKPGQGYEKLFF.

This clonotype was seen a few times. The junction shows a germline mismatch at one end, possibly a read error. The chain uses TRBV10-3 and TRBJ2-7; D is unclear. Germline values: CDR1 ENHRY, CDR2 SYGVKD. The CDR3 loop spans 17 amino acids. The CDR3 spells CASSYSAALHPAHEQYF. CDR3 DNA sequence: TGTGCCAGCAGTTACTCAGCTGCCCTTCATCCCGCCCACGAGCAGTACTTC.

CDR3 sequence reads: CSVDWTGRETQYF. DNA of the CDR3: TGCAGCGTTGATTGGACAGGGAGGGAGACCCAGTACTTC. The V gene is TRBV29-1, the J gene TRBJ2-5; 8 nucleotides agree with TRBD1. CDR1 is SQVTM, CDR2 ANQGSEA, per germline. V was pared by 3 bases and J by 5 bases, with 5 bases of the junction left unmatched. This CDR3 region has 13 residues.

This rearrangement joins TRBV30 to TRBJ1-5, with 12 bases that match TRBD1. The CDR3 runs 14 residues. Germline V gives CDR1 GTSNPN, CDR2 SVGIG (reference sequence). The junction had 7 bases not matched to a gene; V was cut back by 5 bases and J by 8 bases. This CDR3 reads CAWGTGGIGEPQHF. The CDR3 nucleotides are TGTGCCTGGGGGACAGGGGGCATCGGGGAGCCCCAGCATTTT. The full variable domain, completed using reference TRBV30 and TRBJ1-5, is SQTIHQWPATLVQPVGSPLSLECTVEGTSNPNLYWYRQAAGRGLQLLFYSVGIGQISSEVPQNLSASRPQDRQFILSSKKLLLSDSGFYLCAWGTGGIGEPQHFGDGTRLSIL.

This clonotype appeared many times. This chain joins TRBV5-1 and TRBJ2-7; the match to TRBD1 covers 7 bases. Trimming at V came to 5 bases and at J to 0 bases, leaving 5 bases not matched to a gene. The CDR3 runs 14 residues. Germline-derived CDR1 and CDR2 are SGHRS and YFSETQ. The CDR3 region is CASSLDRASYEQYF. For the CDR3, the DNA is TGCGCCAGCAGTCTTGACAGGGCCTCCTACGAGCAGTACTTC.

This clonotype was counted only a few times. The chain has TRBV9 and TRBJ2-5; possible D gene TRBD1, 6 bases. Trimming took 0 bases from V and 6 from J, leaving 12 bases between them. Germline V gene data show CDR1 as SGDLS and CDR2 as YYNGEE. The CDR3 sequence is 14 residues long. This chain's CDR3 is CASSVGQDSQTQYF. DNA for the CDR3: TGTGCCAGCAGCGTAGGACAGGATAGCCAGACCCAGTACTTC.

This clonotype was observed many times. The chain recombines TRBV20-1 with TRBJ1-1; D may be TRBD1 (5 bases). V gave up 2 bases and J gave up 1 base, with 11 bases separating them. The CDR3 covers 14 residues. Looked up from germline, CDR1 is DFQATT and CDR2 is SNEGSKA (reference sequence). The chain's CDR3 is CSARHRRQNTEAFF. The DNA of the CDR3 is TGCAGTGCTAGACACAGGCGACAGAACACTGAAGCTTTCTTT.

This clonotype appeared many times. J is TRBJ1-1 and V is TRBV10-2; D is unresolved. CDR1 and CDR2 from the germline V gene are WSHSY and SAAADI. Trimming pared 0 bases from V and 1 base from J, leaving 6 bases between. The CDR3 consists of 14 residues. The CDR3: CASSESLTNTEAFF. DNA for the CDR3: TGCGCCAGCAGTGAGTCATTGACGAACACTGAAGCTTTCTTT.

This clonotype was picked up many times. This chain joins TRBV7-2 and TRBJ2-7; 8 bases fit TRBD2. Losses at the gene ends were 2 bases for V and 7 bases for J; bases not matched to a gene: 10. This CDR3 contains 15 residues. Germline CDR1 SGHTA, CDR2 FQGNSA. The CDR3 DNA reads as TGTGCCAGCAGCTTACCCCGGGGGGGCATGAGGGAGCAGTACTTC. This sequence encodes CASSLPRGGMREQYF.

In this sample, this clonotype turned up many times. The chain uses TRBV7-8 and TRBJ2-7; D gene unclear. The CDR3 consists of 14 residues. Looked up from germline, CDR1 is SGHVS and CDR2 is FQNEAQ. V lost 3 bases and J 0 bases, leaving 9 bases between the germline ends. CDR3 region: CASSLEPSSYEQYF. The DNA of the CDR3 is TGTGCCAGCAGCTTGGAGCCGAGCTCCTACGAGCAGTACTTC.

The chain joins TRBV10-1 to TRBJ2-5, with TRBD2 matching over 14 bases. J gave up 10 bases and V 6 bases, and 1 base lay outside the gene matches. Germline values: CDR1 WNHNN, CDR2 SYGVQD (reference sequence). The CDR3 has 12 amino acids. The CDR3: CASRGTSGSQYF. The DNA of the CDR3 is TGCGCCAGCAGGGGGACTAGCGGGAGCCAGTACTTC.

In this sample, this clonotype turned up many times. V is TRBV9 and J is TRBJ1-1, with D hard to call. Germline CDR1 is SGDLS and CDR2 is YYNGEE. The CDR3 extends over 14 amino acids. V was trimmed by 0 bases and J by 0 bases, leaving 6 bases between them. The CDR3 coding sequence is TGTGCCAGCAGCGTAGACGGCATGAACACTGAAGCTTTCTTT. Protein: CASSVDGMNTEAFF.

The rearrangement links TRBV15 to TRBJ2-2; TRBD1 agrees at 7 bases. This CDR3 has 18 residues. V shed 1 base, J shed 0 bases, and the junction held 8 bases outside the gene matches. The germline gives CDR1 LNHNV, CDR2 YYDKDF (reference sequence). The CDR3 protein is CATSRGTGGITNTGELFF. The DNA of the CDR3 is TGTGCCACCAGCAGAGGGACAGGCGGTATTACGAACACCGGGGAGCTGTTTTTT.

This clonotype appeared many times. CDR3 DNA: TGCAGCTTTTCCGGGACAGGGGGCTCCTACGAGCAGTACTTC. Protein product: CSFSGTGGSYEQYF. The gene calls are TRBV29-1 and TRBJ2-7, with 11 bases fitting TRBD1. V shed 8 bases and J 0 bases; nucleotides not matched to a gene: 6. The CDR3 consists of 14 residues. Germline CDR1 and CDR2: SQVTM and ANQGSEA.

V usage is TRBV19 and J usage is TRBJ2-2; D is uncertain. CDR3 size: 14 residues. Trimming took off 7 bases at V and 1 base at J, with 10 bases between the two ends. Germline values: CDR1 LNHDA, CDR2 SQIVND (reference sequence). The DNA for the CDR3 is TGTGCCAGTACTCTTTATCTGAACACCGGGGAGCTGTTTTTT. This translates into CASTLYLNTGELFF.

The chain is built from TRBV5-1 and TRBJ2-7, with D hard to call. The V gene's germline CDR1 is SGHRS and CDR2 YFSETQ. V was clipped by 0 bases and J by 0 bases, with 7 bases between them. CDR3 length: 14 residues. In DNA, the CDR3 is TGCGCCAGCAGCTTGGTTCTGAACTCCTACGAGCAGTACTTC. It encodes CASSLVLNSYEQYF.

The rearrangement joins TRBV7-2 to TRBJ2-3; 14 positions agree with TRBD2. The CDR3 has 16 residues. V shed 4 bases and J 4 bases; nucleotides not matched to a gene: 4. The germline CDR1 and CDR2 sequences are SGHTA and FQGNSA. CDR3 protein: CASSSTSGRAPDTQYF. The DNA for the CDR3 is TGTGCCAGCAGCTCGACTAGCGGGAGGGCCCCAGATACGCAGTATTTT.

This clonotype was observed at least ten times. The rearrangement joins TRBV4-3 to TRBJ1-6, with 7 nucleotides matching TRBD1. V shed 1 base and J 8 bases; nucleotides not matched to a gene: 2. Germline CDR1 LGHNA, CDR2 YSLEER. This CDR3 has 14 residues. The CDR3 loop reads CASSQGDSYSPLHF. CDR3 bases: TGCGCCAGCAGCCAAGGGGACAGTTATTCACCCCTCCACTTT.

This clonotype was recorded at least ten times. The CDR3 DNA follows: TGTGCCAGCAGCTTACGGGTGGGCGAAGCTTTCTTT. Protein sequence: CASSLRVGEAFF. V gene TRBV11-2 combines with J gene TRBJ1-1, with unresolved D. This CDR3 spans 12 amino acids. Trimming took off 2 bases at V and 8 bases at J, with 9 bases between the two ends. Germline CDR1 is SGHAT and CDR2 is FQNNGV.

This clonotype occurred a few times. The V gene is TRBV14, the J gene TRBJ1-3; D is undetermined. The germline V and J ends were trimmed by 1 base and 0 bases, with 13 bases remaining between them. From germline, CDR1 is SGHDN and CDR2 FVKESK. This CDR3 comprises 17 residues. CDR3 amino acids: CASSQVAGRSSGNTIYF. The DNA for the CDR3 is TGTGCCAGCAGCCAAGTGGCAGGACGTTCCTCTGGAAACACCATATATTTT.

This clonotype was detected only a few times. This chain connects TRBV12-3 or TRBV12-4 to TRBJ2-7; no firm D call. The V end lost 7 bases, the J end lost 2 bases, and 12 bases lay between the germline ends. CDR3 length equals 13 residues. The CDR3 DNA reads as TGTGCCAGCATTGGTCAGGTACCCTACGAGCAGTACTTC. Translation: CASIGQVPYEQYF.

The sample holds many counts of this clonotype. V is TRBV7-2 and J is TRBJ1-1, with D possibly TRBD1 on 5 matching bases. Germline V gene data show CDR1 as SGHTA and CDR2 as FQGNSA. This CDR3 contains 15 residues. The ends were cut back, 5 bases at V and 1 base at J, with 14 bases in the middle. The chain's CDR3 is CASSPPLTENTEAFF. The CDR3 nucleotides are TGTGCCAGCAGCCCCCCCCTGACAGAGAACACTGAAGCTTTCTTT.